This TCR beta chain was found in a study of identical twins. Findings and caveats of the study: Memory repertoires showed no such pattern, whereas abundant cord blood beta clonotypes carried fewer insertions. Out-of-frame sharing of TCR alpha in monozygotic twins was underestimated by models.

TCRdb called the 5' RACE reads again in MiXCR, with one record for every CDR3 protein. The repertoire includes about 520,000 distinct CDR3 sequences, under 25% of them detected once, and 0.8% to 1% sits in the top ten. Germline V gives CDR1 SGHRS, CDR2 YFSETQ. The CDR3 totals 13 residues. The V segment lost 2 bases and the J segment 5 bases; nucleotides outside the gene matches: 3. A remark on this clonotype: Its antigen is currently unknown.

The sample was also reused in another study, on T cells expressing NK-cell markers. That work adds: Sorted CD3+CD56+NKG2C+, CD3+CD56+NKG2C- and CD3+CD56-NKG2C+ T-cell subsets were beta-chain profiled.

Material for sequencing was CD4+ T cells sorted from blood. The chain combines TRBV5-1 with TRBJ2-7; 8 bases align to TRBD1. The sequence was obtained from a woman aged 18-30 years in good health. CDR3 coding DNA: TGCGCCAGCAGCTTTCAGGGGGCTAACGAGCAGTACTTC. This codes for CASSFQGANEQYF.